This T cell receptor beta chain is drawn from a study of T cells after yellow fever vaccination. V shed 4 bases, J shed 6 bases, and the junction held 6 bases outside the gene matches. The germline gives CDR1 LGHNA, CDR2 YNFKEQ. The CDR3 has 14 residues. TCRdb reprocessed the 5' RACE reads with MiXCR, giving one entry per CDR3 protein. There are hundreds of thousands of distinct CDR3 sequences in the sample; 8.7% occur only once, and roughly 18% lies in the top ten. This clonotype was counted between two and nine times. This sequence originates from a man aged 18 to 30 who received the YFV17D yellow fever vaccine. The chain uses TRBV4-2 and TRBJ2-3; 8 nucleotides line up with TRBD1. The sequencing here drew on PBMCs, taken on the day of the first yellow fever vaccination. In DNA form, the CDR3 reads TGTGCCAGCAGCCTTCCCAACAGGGGGGATACGCAGTATTTT. Translating it yields CASSLPNRGDTQYF.